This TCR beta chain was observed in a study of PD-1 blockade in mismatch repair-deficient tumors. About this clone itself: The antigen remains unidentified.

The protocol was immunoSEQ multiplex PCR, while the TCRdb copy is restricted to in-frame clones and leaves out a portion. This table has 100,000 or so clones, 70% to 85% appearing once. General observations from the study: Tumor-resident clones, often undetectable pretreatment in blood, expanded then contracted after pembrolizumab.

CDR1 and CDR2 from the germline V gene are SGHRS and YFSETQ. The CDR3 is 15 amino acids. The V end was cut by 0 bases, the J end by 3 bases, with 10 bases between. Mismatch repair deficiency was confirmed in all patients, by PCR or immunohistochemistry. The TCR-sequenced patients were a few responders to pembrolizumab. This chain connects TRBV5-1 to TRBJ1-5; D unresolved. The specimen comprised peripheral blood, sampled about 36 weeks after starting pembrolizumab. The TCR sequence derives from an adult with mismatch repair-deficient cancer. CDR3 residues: CASSLDNSNNQPQHF. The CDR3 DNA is TGCGCCAGCAGCTTGGACAACAGTAACAATCAGCCCCAGCATTTT.